This T cell receptor beta chain was recovered during a study of shared clonotypes between healthy human individuals. An even split of each subset's genomic DNA across several immunoSEQ plates was performed. Repertoires were generated with immunoSEQ multiplex PCR, while TCRdb's copy carries only in-frame clones and drops some. The sample lists approximately 1.9 million clones; 93% were seen once. Study observations and caveats: Genetic and exposure-history diversity was limited by the small donor number.

With respect to this clone: Its specificity is unknown. The sample has other DNA sequences that encode this CDR3 too.

Naive CD8 cells lacked CD45RO and underwent positive selection for CCR7, leaving out terminally differentiated effector memory CD45RA+ cells. The TCR comes from a young man in good health. Some clones in this sample may be carry-over from other donors' samples. Sample: naive CD8+ T cells from PBMCs.

The CDR3 region has the DNA TGTGCCAGCAGTTTAAGGACAGGGGGCCAGCCCCAGCATTTT. Amino acids: CASSLRTGGQPQHF. The chain couples TRBV27 to TRBJ1-5; 11 positions agree with TRBD1. CDR1 is MNHEY and CDR2 is SMNVEV in the germline V gene (reference sequence). This CDR3 has 14 residues. The J segment lost 7 bases and the V segment lost 2 bases, leaving 1 base of the junction unmatched.